These 25 T cell receptor beta chains were all obtained from the same sample, sequenced in a study of T cells in localized non-small cell lung cancer. Repertoires were generated with immunoSEQ multiplex PCR, while TCRdb's copy carries only in-frame clones and drops some. The repertoire holds under 40,000 clones, with around nine tenths as singletons. The sequences come from peripheral blood, collected before any cancer treatment. The origin of the receptors is a woman aged 40-70 years with stage I lung adenocarcinoma.

V is TRBV6-5 and J is TRBJ1-6, with D uncertain. Germline assignment: CDR1 MNHEY and CDR2 SVGAGI. The V gene lost 2 bases and the J gene lost 10 bases, with 18 bases spanning the gap. The CDR3 runs 16 residues. CDR3: CASSYGGGVQISPLHF. CDR3 coding DNA: TGTGCCAGCAGTTACGGCGGCGGGGTTCAGATATCACCCCTCCACTTT.

The rearrangement uses TRBV10-3 and TRBJ1-1; D gene unclear. Trimming cost V 9 bases and J 1 base, with 15 bases left between them. There are 14 residues in the CDR3. Germline CDR1 ENHRY, CDR2 SYGVKD. In DNA, the CDR3 is TGTGCCATGGGCCCGGAGGGCAGGAACACTGAAGCTTTCTTT. As protein: CAMGPEGRNTEAFF.

CDR3 coding DNA: TGTGCCAGCAGCGGGGAGGGGTTTTCACCCCTCCACTTT. Encoded protein: CASSGEGFSPLHF. This rearrangement joins TRBV7-9 to TRBJ1-6; tentatively, D is TRBD1 (5 bases). Germline loops: CDR1 SEHNR, CDR2 FQNEAQ (reference sequence). Deletions cut 5 bases from V and 9 bases from J, with 11 bases between. The CDR3 is 13 amino acids.

This chain connects TRBV6-5 to TRBJ2-7, with TRBD1 matching 9 bases. J was trimmed by 2 bases and V by 5 bases; bases with no gene match: 7. The CDR3 is 15 residues long. Germline lookup yields CDR1 MNHEY and CDR2 SVGAGI. The DNA of the CDR3 is TGTGCCAGCAGTCCGACCGGGACAGGGACCTACGAGCAGTACTTC. Its translation: CASSPTGTGTYEQYF.

This sequence joins TRBV6-1 and TRBJ2-7, with D tentatively TRBD1 or TRBD2 (5 bases each). Looked up from germline, CDR1 is MNHNS and CDR2 is SASEGT. Trimming removed 3 bases from V and 3 bases from J, with 15 bases in between. This CDR3 is built from 15 residues. The CDR3 DNA reads TGTGCCAGCAGTGACGTAACTAGGGGAATCTACGAGCAGTACTTC. Translating it yields CASSDVTRGIYEQYF.

This chain uses TRBV5-1 with TRBJ1-6, with D unresolved. The CDR3 consists of 15 residues. Germline V gene data show CDR1 as SGHRS and CDR2 as YFSETQ. Trimming left V 0 bases short and J 10 bases short, with 14 bases between. The CDR3 here is CASSLDPGDVSPLHF. CDR3 bases: TGCGCCAGCAGCTTGGATCCGGGCGATGTATCACCCCTCCACTTT.

The chain is built from TRBV7-2 and TRBJ2-5; 8 nucleotides agree with TRBD1. The CDR3 runs to 16 residues. The V gene end was trimmed by 3 bases and the J gene end by 5 bases; junction bases not matched to a gene: 11. The germline gives CDR1 SGHTA, CDR2 FQGNSA. Here the CDR3 DNA reads TGTGCCAGCAGCTTCAACCCCGGGCAGGGGGCGGAGACCCAGTACTTC. Translation: CASSFNPGQGAETQYF.

The CDR3 DNA reads TGTGCCAGCAGCGCAACGGGACCCCCGACCTCCTACGAGCAGTACTTC. This codes for CASSATGPPTSYEQYF. This chain uses TRBV7-8 with TRBJ2-7; possibly TRBD1 or TRBD2 for D (5 bases each). Germline V gene sequence: CDR1 SGHVS, CDR2 FQNEAQ. The CDR3 runs 16 residues. V was shortened by 5 bases and J by 0 bases, with 17 bases between the two germline ends.

The gene calls are TRBV2 and TRBJ2-7, with 10 bases aligning to TRBD1. Trimming removed 4 bases from V and 9 bases from J; junction bases left unmatched: 3. CDR1 is SNHLY, CDR2 FYNNEI, per germline. The CDR3 loop spans 12 amino acids. The CDR3 loop is CASSGTGGRQYF. The DNA of the CDR3 is TGTGCCAGCAGTGGGACAGGGGGTCGGCAGTACTTC.

The chain recombines TRBV27 with TRBJ2-1, with 8 bases matching TRBD2. The junction had 9 bases not matched to a gene; V was cut back by 3 bases and J by 8 bases. The CDR3 totals 15 residues. Germline CDR1 MNHEY, CDR2 SMNVEV (reference sequence). CDR3 sequence: CASSFLPSGGHEQFF. CDR3 coding DNA: TGTGCCAGCAGTTTTCTACCCTCGGGGGGGCATGAGCAGTTCTTC.

The rearrangement links TRBV7-2 to TRBJ1-6, with D maybe TRBD1 (5 bases). CDR1 and CDR2 (germline): SGHTA, FQGNSA. The CDR3 covers 15 residues. The V and J ends lost 1 base and 7 bases respectively, with 11 bases between them. The CDR3 DNA reads as TGTGCCAGCAGCTTAGGGGCGGGGGACAATTCACCCCTCCACTTT. Protein sequence: CASSLGAGDNSPLHF.

This chain joins TRBV15 and TRBJ1-1, with 8 bases aligning to TRBD1. CDR3 length: 14 amino acids. In germline, CDR1 is LNHNV, CDR2 YYDKDF (reference sequence). The ends lost 0 bases at V and 7 bases at J; junction bases unmatched: 4. The CDR3 nucleotides are TGTGCCACCAGCAGAGATGACAGGGGCCATGAAGCTTTCTTT. This gives the protein CATSRDDRGHEAFF.

This clone was observed a single time. The V gene is TRBV7-2, the J gene TRBJ1-5; D not certain. Trimming left V 5 bases short and J 1 base short, with 15 bases between. The CDR3 has 16 residues. The germline V gene has CDR1 SGHTA and CDR2 FQGNSA. Here the CDR3 DNA reads TGTGCCAGCAGCGGGCCCAGTGCGCCGAGCAATCAGCCCCAGCATTTT. This translates into CASSGPSAPSNQPQHF.

The rearrangement links TRBV5-8 to TRBJ1-1, with D possibly matching TRBD1 (6 bases). The CDR3 is made up of 15 amino acids. The V end lost 4 bases, the J end lost 2 bases, and 15 bases lay between the germline ends. The germline gives CDR1 SGHTS, CDR2 YDEGEE. This chain's CDR3 is CASSPRRGGNTEAFF. CDR3 nucleotides: TGTGCCAGCAGCCCCCGGAGAGGGGGTAACACTGAAGCTTTCTTT.

The chain carries TRBV7-3 and TRBJ1-1; maybe TRBD1 (5 bases). V was shortened by 2 bases and J by 3 bases, with 13 bases between the two germline ends. The CDR3 has 15 amino acids. Germline-derived CDR1 and CDR2 are SGHTA and FQGTGA. The CDR3 sequence is CASSLFRGLDTEAFF. CDR3 sequence (DNA): TGTGCCAGCAGCTTATTTCGGGGGTTGGACACTGAAGCTTTCTTT.

This clone is a singleton in its sample. The chain employs TRBV4-3 and TRBJ1-1; TRBD1 might be the D (5 bases). The CDR3 loop spans 15 amino acids. The germline V gene has CDR1 LGHNA and CDR2 YSLEER. Trimming took off 1 base at V and 2 bases at J, with 11 bases between the two ends. The DNA of the CDR3 is TGCGCCAGCAGCCAAGTCGGTCAGGGAAACACTGAAGCTTTCTTT. Its translation is CASSQVGQGNTEAFF.

In regard to this clone: One junction end disagrees with the germline gene, perhaps due to a read error. The V and J genes are TRBV10-2 and TRBJ1-4; 8 nucleotides align to TRBD1. Germline values: CDR1 WSHSY, CDR2 SAAADI. The CDR3 extends over 15 amino acids. CDR3 in DNA: TGCGCCAGCAGTAGCGATAGACAGGGGTTTTCAAAAACTGTTTTT. It specifies CASSSDRQGFSKTVF.

The chain recombines TRBV19 with TRBJ2-2; maybe TRBD1 (5 bases). V lost 7 bases, J lost 5 bases, and 20 bases lay in between. Per germline, CDR1 LNHDA and CDR2 SQIVND (reference sequence). There are 16 residues in the CDR3. CDR3 residues: CASTDSAARRTGELFF. As DNA, the CDR3 is TGTGCCAGTACTGACAGCGCGGCGAGACGGACCGGGGAGCTGTTTTTT.

In this sample, this clone turned up once. The chain carries TRBV9 and TRBJ2-4; a possible D gene is TRBD1 (6 bases). V dropped 2 bases and J dropped 6 bases, with 12 bases sitting between them. This CDR3 has 14 residues. Germline values: CDR1 SGDLS, CDR2 YYNGEE. As DNA, the CDR3 is TGTGCCAGCAGCGTTGACAGGACGGGAAACATTCAGTACTTC. It specifies CASSVDRTGNIQYF.

The chain joins TRBV19 to TRBJ1-4; a possible D gene is TRBD1 (5 bases). The CDR3 is made up of 16 amino acids. Germline loops: CDR1 LNHDA, CDR2 SQIVND (reference sequence). Trimming left V 0 bases short and J 0 bases short, with 8 bases between. Here the CDR3 reads CASSIDGAATNEKLFF. The CDR3 nucleotides are TGTGCCAGTAGTATAGATGGGGCCGCAACTAATGAAAAACTGTTTTTT.

The genes are TRBV7-6 and TRBJ2-1; D possibly corresponds to TRBD2 (7 bases). CDR1 is SGHVS and CDR2 is FNYEAQ in the germline V gene. This CDR3 is built from 14 residues. With 1 base removed from V and 14 bases from J, the gap between germline ends came to 18 bases. The CDR3 loop is CASSLGGSGGPEFF. In DNA form, the CDR3 reads TGTGCCAGCAGCTTAGGTGGGTCGGGGGGCCCTGAGTTCTTC.

The rearrangement links TRBV7-2 to TRBJ1-4, with D unclear. With 4 bases removed from V and 3 bases from J, the gap between germline ends came to 9 bases. The V gene's germline CDR1 is SGHTA and CDR2 FQGNSA. The length of the CDR3 is 14 residues. CDR3: CASSSQMSNEKLFF. CDR3 coding DNA: TGTGCCAGCAGCTCACAGATGTCTAATGAAAAACTGTTTTTT. Looking up the rest from reference TRBV7-2 and TRBJ1-4 gives the full variable domain: GAGVSQSPSNKVTEKGKDVELRCDPISGHTALYWYRQSLGQGLEFLIYFQGNSAPDKSGLPSDRFSAERTGGSVSTLTIQRTQQEDSAVYLCASSSQMSNEKLFFGSGTQLSVL.

The CDR3 coding sequence is TGTGCCAGCAGCCCAGGACAGGTTTATAACGAGCAGTACTTC. This sequence encodes CASSPGQVYNEQYF. J is TRBJ2-7 and V is TRBV7-2; TRBD1 matches at 7 bases. CDR3 length equals 14 residues. From germline, CDR1 is SGHTA and CDR2 FQGNSA. V lost 5 bases, J lost 5 bases, and 9 bases stayed unmatched.

The chain combines TRBV6-6 with TRBJ1-1; D is undetermined. Trimming left V 0 bases short and J 1 base short, with 9 bases between. Germline V gives CDR1 MNHNY, CDR2 SVGAGI (reference sequence). The CDR3 totals 15 residues. The CDR3 protein is CASSYSSVRNTEAFF. DNA for the CDR3: TGTGCCAGCAGTTACTCGAGCGTAAGGAACACTGAAGCTTTCTTT.

In this sample, this clone turned up a few times. The chain carries TRBV29-1 and TRBJ1-1; the match to TRBD1 covers 8 bases. V lost 6 bases and J lost 1; bases outside the gene matches: 4. Germline lookup yields CDR1 SQVTM and CDR2 ANQGSEA. The CDR3 loop spans 13 amino acids. The CDR3 DNA follows: TGCAGCGTCCACAGGGGGACGAACACTGAAGCTTTCTTT. This gives the protein CSVHRGTNTEAFF.